The sequence of this TCR beta chain was determined in a study of control samples from healthy donors and cancer patients. The repertoire was sequenced with immunoSEQ multiplex PCR; TCRdb's copy has only in-frame clones and lacks some. Here the sample spans 65,000 to 90,000 clones, approximately 94% being singletons. Trimming removed 10 bases from V and 6 bases from J; junction bases left unmatched: 2. This CDR3 spans 12 amino acids. The germline V gene has CDR1 SNHLY and CDR2 FYNNEI. The sequence derives from a woman in her thirties in good health. V gene TRBV2 combines with J gene TRBJ2-7; 14 nucleotides agree with TRBD2. Sequenced: blood. The CDR3 loop reads CATGLAGVEQYF. For the CDR3, the DNA is TGTGCCACGGGACTAGCGGGGGTCGAGCAGTACTTC.